This entry lists 29 T cell receptor beta chains sequenced from one sample in a study of T-cell memory formation after mild COVID-19. In TCRdb, the 5' RACE reads were re-called with MiXCR into one record per CDR3 protein. The sample shows tens of thousands of distinct CDR3 sequences, about 6% of them seen only once. Sequenced input: PBMCs or a T cell subset sorted from them (not recorded which). Receptors were obtained from an adult who had mild COVID-19 (a few samples of this study predate the infection). Cell type and time point are not known.

This clonotype was seen many times. This rearrangement joins TRBV14 to TRBJ1-1; TRBD1 is a possible D gene (5 bases). V was shortened by 5 bases and J by 6 bases, with 16 bases between the two germline ends. The CDR3 consists of 14 residues. Germline CDR1 reads SGHDN; CDR2 reads FVKESK. CDR3 residues: CASSGQGHDAEAFF. The CDR3 region has the DNA TGTGCCAGCAGCGGACAAGGGCATGACGCTGAAGCTTTCTTT. The variable domain in full, completed from reference TRBV14 and TRBJ1-1, reads EAGVTQFPSHSVIEKGQTVTLRCDPISGHDNLYWYRRVMGKEIKFLLHFVKESKQDESGMPNNRFLAERTGGTYSTLKVQPAELEDSGVYFCASSGQGHDAEAFFGQGTRLTVV.

This clonotype was seen at least ten times. The V call is TRBV29-1, the J call TRBJ1-1, with D maybe TRBD1 (5 bases). Germline values: CDR1 SQVTM, CDR2 ANQGSEA. There are 14 residues in the CDR3. The V gene lost 0 bases and the J gene lost 6 bases, with 14 bases spanning the gap. This chain's CDR3 is CSVEDSGGTPEAFF. The CDR3, as DNA: TGCAGCGTTGAAGATTCGGGGGGAACACCTGAAGCTTTCTTT.

This clonotype occurred many times. DNA of the CDR3: TGTGCCAGCAGCTTAAAGTGGCGGGGGGGCGCCATCCCGCACACAGATACGCAGTATTTT. Translation: CASSLKWRGGAIPHTDTQYF. The chain has TRBV7-3 and TRBJ2-3; 9 nucleotides agree with TRBD2. The V segment lost 1 base and the J segment 2 bases; nucleotides outside the gene matches: 16. The length of the CDR3 is 20 residues. Germline-derived CDR1 and CDR2 are SGHTA and FQGTGA.

This clonotype was counted ten times or more. The V call is TRBV7-3, the J call TRBJ2-2; D unresolved. V lost 2 bases and J lost 4, with 14 bases in between. The CDR3 sequence is 16 residues long. From germline, CDR1 is SGHTA and CDR2 FQGTGA. As DNA, the CDR3 is TGTGCCAGCAGCTTACAACCTCAAGGTAGCACCGGGGAGCTGTTTTTT. It specifies CASSLQPQGSTGELFF.

This clonotype was found many times. The rearrangement links TRBV24-1 to TRBJ1-3; tentative D call: TRBD1 (5 bases). V lost 3 bases, J lost 3 bases, and 14 bases lay in between. This CDR3 contains 16 residues. Germline loops: CDR1 KGHDR, CDR2 SFDVKD. In DNA, the CDR3 is TGTGCCACCAGTGATCGAGGAGGGGAACATGGAAACACCATATATTTT. It encodes CATSDRGGEHGNTIYF.

The chain has TRBV18 and TRBJ1-2; 8 nucleotides match TRBD1. V lost 6 bases and J lost 8; bases outside the gene matches: 11. The CDR3 runs to 14 residues. CDR1 is KGHSH and CDR2 is LQKENI in the germline V gene. The CDR3 nucleotides read TGTGCCAGCTCCCAGGACAGGGCGCGCGGGGGCTACACCTTC. It is translated as CASSQDRARGGYTF.

There are many counts of this clonotype. The V call is TRBV5-4, the J call TRBJ2-2, with D tentatively TRBD2 (6 bases). The CDR3 covers 15 residues. The germline V gene encodes CDR1 SGHNT and CDR2 YYREEE (reference sequence). V was pared by 3 bases and J by 4 bases, with 13 bases between. CDR3 loop: CASSSPRDFTGELFF. CDR3 in DNA: TGTGCCAGCAGCTCCCCTAGGGACTTCACCGGGGAGCTGTTTTTT.

The chain has TRBV28 and TRBJ2-7; TRBD2 might be the D (6 bases). The V and J ends lost 4 bases and 5 bases respectively, with 15 bases between them. Germline V gene lookup returns CDR1 MDHEN and CDR2 SYDVKM. This CDR3 has 14 amino acids. The CDR3 sequence: CASSSAPGANEQYF. In DNA, the CDR3 is TGTGCCAGCAGTTCCGCCCCGGGAGCCAACGAGCAGTACTTC.

This clonotype was counted many times. This sequence joins TRBV10-3 and TRBJ2-1, with 9 bases fitting TRBD2. Unmatched junction bases numbered 18, after V lost 11 bases and J lost 7 bases. The CDR3 runs 16 residues. The germline CDR1 and CDR2 sequences are ENHRY and SYGVKD. CDR3: CAVSESRGGARNEQFF. In DNA, the CDR3 is TGTGCCGTCTCCGAGTCCCGCGGGGGGGCGCGGAATGAGCAGTTCTTC.

Here the CDR3 reads CAHTQGSTEAFF. The CDR3 DNA reads TGTGCCCATACACAGGGAAGCACTGAAGCTTTCTTT. The rearrangement uses TRBV30 and TRBJ1-1; a possible D gene is TRBD1 (6 bases). The CDR3 length is 12 residues. The V end lost 8 bases, the J end lost 4 bases, and 14 bases lay between the germline ends. CDR1 GTSNPN and CDR2 SVGIG come from the germline V gene (reference sequence).

This clonotype was counted a few times. The rearrangement links TRBV7-3 to TRBJ2-5; D uncertain. Trimming removed 3 bases from V and 2 bases from J, with 7 bases in between. The CDR3 is 13 amino acids. Germline CDR1 and CDR2: SGHTA and FQGTGA. The CDR3 loop reads CASSLSRQETQYF. CDR3 DNA: TGTGCCAGCAGCTTGTCTAGACAAGAGACCCAGTACTTC.

This clonotype appeared many times. The chain couples TRBV12-3 or TRBV12-4 to TRBJ2-5, with D maybe TRBD2 (6 bases). V lost 4 bases and J lost 5, with 11 bases in between. The CDR3 loop spans 13 amino acids. The CDR3 nucleotides read TGTGCCAGCAGTTGGGCGACTAGTGAGACCCAGTACTTC. Amino acids: CASSWATSETQYF.

This clonotype was counted only a few times. V and J are TRBV24-1 and TRBJ2-6; D is unresolved. With 3 bases removed from V and 4 bases from J, the gap between germline ends came to 15 bases. The CDR3 extends over 17 amino acids. The germline V gene encodes CDR1 KGHDR and CDR2 SFDVKD. The DNA for the CDR3 is TGTGCCACCAGTGATCCCCCGGGTTCGGGCGGGGCCAACGTCCTGACTTTC. Translated: CATSDPPGSGGANVLTF.

By sample share, this clonotype is medium-sized. This chain uses TRBV7-9 with TRBJ2-5; D gene uncertain. The CDR3 is made up of 11 amino acids. V lost 3 bases, J lost 4 bases, and 3 bases lay in between. The germline gives CDR1 SEHNR, CDR2 FQNEAQ (reference sequence). CDR3 nucleotides: TGTGCCAGCAGCTTGACAGAGACCCAGTACTTC. Its translation: CASSLTETQYF. Complete variable domain (other parts from reference TRBV7-9 and TRBJ2-5): DTGVSQNPRHKITKRGQNVTFRCDPISEHNRLYWYRQTLGQGPEFLTYFQNEAQLEKSRLLSDRFSAERPKGSFSTLEIQRTEQGDSAMYLCASSLTETQYFGPGTRLLVL.

Many counts were recorded for this clonotype. The genes are TRBV12-3 or TRBV12-4 and TRBJ2-7, with 9 bases fitting TRBD1. CDR3 length equals 13 residues. J gave up 4 bases and V 4 bases, and 2 bases lay outside the gene matches. The CDR3 loop is CASSSGQGYEQYF. The CDR3, as DNA: TGTGCCAGCAGTTCGGGACAGGGTTACGAGCAGTACTTC.

In this sample, this clonotype turned up many times. The V and J genes are TRBV12-3 or TRBV12-4 and TRBJ2-7; D might be TRBD1 (6 bases). V was pared by 0 bases and J by 2 bases, with 11 bases between. This CDR3 is 15 amino acids long. CDR3 coding DNA: TGTGCCAGCAGTTTAGCTCTGACAGGCGCCTACGAGCAGTACTTC. It is translated as CASSLALTGAYEQYF.

In its sample, this clonotype was seen once. This chain connects TRBV2 to TRBJ1-4, with D maybe TRBD1 (6 bases). The germline CDR1 and CDR2 sequences are SNHLY and FYNNEI. The germline V and J ends were trimmed by 5 bases and 5 bases, with 12 bases remaining between them. The CDR3 consists of 14 residues. The CDR3 nucleotides read TGTGCCAGCAGTCGCGGACAGAGGAATGAAAAACTGTTTTTT. Amino acid sequence: CASSRGQRNEKLFF.

The J gene is TRBJ1-6, the V gene TRBV9; possibly TRBD1 for D (6 bases). Trimming shortened V by 3 bases and J by 2 bases, and 15 bases separated the two germline ends. The V gene's germline CDR1 is SGDLS and CDR2 YYNGEE. The CDR3 totals 17 residues. This CDR3 is CASSGGGGTAYNSPLHF. The CDR3 region has the DNA TGTGCCAGCAGCGGGGGGGGCGGGACGGCCTATAATTCACCCCTCCACTTT.

A remark on this clonotype: This may arise from a read error, as a much more abundant clone is one base away. The CDR3 DNA follows: TGTGCCAGCAGCGCCACGGGGGGGCCCTACAATGAGCAGTTCTTC. This translates into CASSATGGPYNEQFF. This sequence joins TRBV7-9 and TRBJ2-1, with TRBD2 matching 8 bases. The CDR3 sequence is 15 residues long. V lost 5 bases and J lost 2; bases outside the gene matches: 5. Per germline, CDR1 SEHNR and CDR2 FQNEAQ (reference sequence).

The V and J genes are TRBV6-6 and TRBJ2-4; D is perhaps TRBD1 (6 bases). Germline-derived CDR1 and CDR2 are MNHNY and SVGAGI (reference sequence). The CDR3 is 14 amino acids. Deletions cut 6 bases from V and 2 bases from J, with 11 bases between. In DNA form, the CDR3 reads TGTGCCAGCAGCCTAGACAGGACCAAAAACATTCAGTACTTC. As protein: CASSLDRTKNIQYF.

This clonotype showed up many times. The chain links TRBV5-1 to TRBJ2-2, with D hard to call. Germline V gives CDR1 SGHRS, CDR2 YFSETQ. This CDR3 region has 14 residues. The V end lost 3 bases, the J end lost 1 base, and 7 bases lay between the germline ends. CDR3 in amino acids: CASSYYGNTGELFF. The CDR3 bases are TGCGCCAGCAGCTACTACGGGAACACCGGGGAGCTGTTTTTT.

The sample holds a few counts of this clonotype. This chain connects TRBV20-1 to TRBJ2-7, with TRBD1 matching over 11 bases. CDR3 length equals 15 residues. J lost 6 bases, V lost 7 bases, and 14 bases had no gene match. The germline V gene has CDR1 DFQATT and CDR2 SNEGSKA (reference sequence). CDR3 bases: TGCAGTGTCCGACTCCAGGACAGGGGGCTGGGCGAGCAGTACTTC. Its protein is CSVRLQDRGLGEQYF.

Comments on this clonotype: This may be a read error: a much more frequent sequence differs by one nucleotide. The chain joins TRBV7-9 to TRBJ2-5; D tentatively fits TRBD1 or TRBD2 (5 bases each). Germline assignment: CDR1 SEHNR and CDR2 FQNEAQ (reference sequence). This CDR3 has 12 residues. CDR3 nucleotides: TGTGCCAGCAGCTTAGCGTTGGGGACCCAGTCCTTC. Protein: CASSLALGTQSF.

Many counts were recorded for this clonotype. V and J are TRBV7-6 and TRBJ2-7, with D possibly matching TRBD2 (6 bases). The ends were cut back, 1 base at V and 5 bases at J, with 12 bases in the middle. The CDR3 extends over 14 amino acids. Per germline, CDR1 SGHVS and CDR2 FNYEAQ. The CDR3 loop reads CASSLGTTNNEQYF. The CDR3 coding sequence is TGTGCCAGCAGCTTAGGGACTACTAACAACGAGCAGTACTTC.

The J gene is TRBJ1-5, the V gene TRBV6-6; 9 bases match TRBD1. Trimming cost V 5 bases and J 4 bases; bases outside gene matches: 3. The CDR3 runs to 14 residues. Germline values: CDR1 MNHNY, CDR2 SVGAGI (reference sequence). The CDR3 is CASSGGQGNQPQHF. The DNA for the CDR3 is TGTGCCAGCAGTGGAGGACAGGGGAATCAGCCCCAGCATTTT.

The V gene is TRBV6-1, the J gene TRBJ1-5; tentative D call: TRBD1 (5 bases). The CDR3 is 14 residues long. V shed 4 bases and J shed 3 bases, with 10 bases lying between them. Germline values: CDR1 MNHNS, CDR2 SASEGT. CDR3 in DNA: TGTGCCAGCAGTGCGGGGGTCCCCAATCAGCCCCAGCATTTT. This codes for CASSAGVPNQPQHF.

This clonotype has only a few counts. The rearrangement joins TRBV9 to TRBJ2-3, with D hard to call. The CDR3 runs to 15 residues. Between the trimmed V and J ends, which lost 0 bases and 2 bases, there was a span of 10 bases. Germline V gene sequence: CDR1 SGDLS, CDR2 YYNGEE. The DNA of the CDR3 is TGTGCCAGCAGCGTAGGGACCCTGGACACAGATACGCAGTATTTT. Protein: CASSVGTLDTDTQYF. Supplemented by reference TRBV9 and TRBJ2-3, the full variable domain reads DSGVTQTPKHLITATGQRVTLRCSPRSGDLSVYWYQQSLDQGLQFLIQYYNGEERAKGNILERFSAQQFPDLHSELNLSSLELGDSALYFCASSVGTLDTDTQYFGPGTRLTVL.

This sequence joins TRBV20-1 and TRBJ1-1; D is undetermined. The V gene's germline CDR1 is DFQATT and CDR2 SNEGSKA (reference sequence). The CDR3 covers 13 residues. V was pared by 3 bases and J by 4 bases, with 12 bases between. CDR3 sequence: CSARAPPGTEAFF. The CDR3 nucleotides read TGCAGTGCTAGGGCACCCCCGGGCACTGAAGCTTTCTTT.

The rearrangement uses TRBV19 and TRBJ1-4; 9 nucleotides match TRBD1. With 7 bases clipped from V and 5 bases from J, the junction kept 11 bases outside the gene matches. The CDR3 spans 16 residues. The germline V gene encodes CDR1 LNHDA and CDR2 SQIVND (reference sequence). CDR3 sequence: CASTRQGGTLNEKLFF. The CDR3 DNA reads as TGTGCCAGTACTCGACAGGGGGGCACCCTAAATGAAAAACTGTTTTTT.